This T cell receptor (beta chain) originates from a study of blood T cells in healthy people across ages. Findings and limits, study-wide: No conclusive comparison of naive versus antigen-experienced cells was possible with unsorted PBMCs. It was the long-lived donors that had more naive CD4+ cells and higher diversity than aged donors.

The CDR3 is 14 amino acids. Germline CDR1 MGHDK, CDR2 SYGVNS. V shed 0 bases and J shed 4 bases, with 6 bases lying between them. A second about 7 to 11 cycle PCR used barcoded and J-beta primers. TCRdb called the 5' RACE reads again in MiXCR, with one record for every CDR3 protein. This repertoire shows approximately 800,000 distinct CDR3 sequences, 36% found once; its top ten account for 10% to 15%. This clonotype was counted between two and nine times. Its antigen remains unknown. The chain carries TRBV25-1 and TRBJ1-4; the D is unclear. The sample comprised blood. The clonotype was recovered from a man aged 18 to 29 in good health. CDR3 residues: CASSEYEGNEKLFF. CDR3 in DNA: TGTGCCAGCAGTGAATACGAGGGTAATGAAAAACTGTTTTTT. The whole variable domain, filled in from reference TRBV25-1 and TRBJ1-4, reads EADIYQTPRYLVIGTGKKITLECSQTMGHDKMYWYQQDPGMELHLIHYSYGVNSTEKGDLSSESTVSRIRTEHFPLTLESARPSHTSQYLCASSEYEGNEKLFFGSGTQLSVL.